The clone carrying this TCR delta chain appeared once. Its antigen remains unidentified. The template was reverse-transcribed extracted RNA. Pooled V-gene forward primers with one constant-region reverse primer generated the CDR3 amplicons by multiplex PCR. With CATT, TCRdb re-called clones from the multiplex PCR reads. The repertoire holds roughly 55,000 delta-chain clones, with roughly 15% as singletons. Trimming took 3 bases from V and 1 from J; bases not matched to a gene: 21. The CDR3 sequence is 21 residues long. The germline gives CDR1 TSWWSYY, CDR2 QGS. This sample is part of a study of Vδ1+ human thymocytes. General study findings and limits: Highly polyclonal TRG and TRD repertoires with Gaussian CDR3 length distributions appeared in thymus.

The specimen sequenced was Vdelta1+ gamma-delta thymocytes from the thymus. Subset specified: FACS-sorted CD3+ TCRalphabeta- TCRVdelta1+ TCRVdelta2- thymocytes. The chain links TRDV1 to TRDJ1; 9 bases align to TRDD2. This TCR derives from a boy less than two years old who had congenital heart surgery. The CDR3 DNA reads as TGTGCTCTTGGGGACTGGGCCTTCCTACGTTGGGGGAAACCCGGCACCGATAAACTCATCTTT. It is translated as CALGDWAFLRWGKPGTDKLIF.